The 5 T cell receptor beta chains below were found in one sample sequenced in a study of blood T cell repertoires in COVID-19. The table came from immunoSEQ multiplex PCR; TCRdb's copy has only in-frame clones and leaves some out. The sample contains 51,000 or so clones, 89% of which appear only once. The sample consisted of peripheral blood. The receptors originated from an elderly man with active or convalescent COVID-19.

The chain carries TRBV5-1 and TRBJ1-2; D not resolved. Between the trimmed V and J ends, which lost 4 bases and 2 bases, there was a span of 18 bases. Germline values: CDR1 SGHRS, CDR2 YFSETQ. The CDR3 is made up of 16 amino acids. The DNA of the CDR3 is TGCGCCAGCAGCCCCGGGAGGCCTCTCCAAAACTATGGCTACACCTTC. Its protein is CASSPGRPLQNYGYTF.

This clone occurred once. This rearrangement joins TRBV3-1 (or the pseudogene TRBV3-2) to TRBJ2-1, with 8 positions matching TRBD2. J was trimmed by 7 bases and V by 4 bases; bases with no gene match: 6. Per the germline V gene, CDR1 is LGHDT and CDR2 is YNNKEL (reference sequence). This CDR3 region has 14 residues. This CDR3 is CASSLVGGGNEQFF. The CDR3, as DNA: TGTGCCAGCAGCCTTGTCGGGGGGGGGAATGAGCAGTTCTTC.

The chain has TRBV6-5 and TRBJ1-4; 7 nucleotides line up with TRBD1. The CDR3 is 13 amino acids. V dropped 8 bases and J dropped 10; count of bases not matched to a gene: 10. Germline CDR1 reads MNHEY; CDR2 reads SVGAGI. CDR3 sequence (DNA): TGTGCCAGCGATGGACAGGATGGCGGAAAACTGTTTTTT. This translates into CASDGQDGGKLFF.

The chain links TRBV5-1 to TRBJ1-1; TRBD1 matches at 10 bases. With 4 bases clipped from V and 1 base from J, the junction kept 4 bases outside the gene matches. CDR3 length: 15 residues. CDR1 is SGHRS and CDR2 is YFSETQ in the germline V gene. The DNA for the CDR3 is TGCGCCAGCAGCAGGACAGGGGGTAGGAACACTGAAGCTTTCTTT. Translating it yields CASSRTGGRNTEAFF.

This clone was counted between two and nine times. The gene calls are TRBV7-9 and TRBJ1-2; 7 bases match TRBD1. Germline CDR1 and CDR2: SEHNR and FQNEAQ (reference sequence). The CDR3 is 13 residues long. Losses at the gene ends were 6 bases for V and 4 bases for J; bases not matched to a gene: 5. For the CDR3, the DNA is TGTGCCAGCAGTACACAGGGGTCCTATGGCTACACCTTC. This gives the protein CASSTQGSYGYTF.